This T cell receptor beta chain was recovered during a study of T cell repertoires in ileal Crohn's disease (dated by TCRdb to between 2018 and 2021). With regard to the full study: At the time of surgery, roughly 40% of patients were active smokers, and the median duration of disease was 6.5 to 8 years. All patients had surgery for a complication: stricturing disease in about 60% and penetrating disease in about 40%. The study sequenced 150 to 200 mucosal samples from 57 patients, taken at several locations on the surgical specimen and at postoperative endoscopy. The study was conducted in parallel with a multicentre cohort built to find predictors of early endoscopic recurrence after ileocolonic resection. Postoperative therapy was given to about half of the patients, with thiopurines administered to about a dozen patients and anti-TNF agents administered to fewer than 20 patients. M6 samples were neoterminal ileum biopsies taken at postoperative colonoscopy. A prospective multicentre cohort supplied the 57 Crohn's disease patients whose TCR repertoires were analysed. Endoscopic postoperative recurrence was defined by a Rutgeerts score above i0.

V sheds 7 bases and J sheds 8 bases, leaving 18 bases between their ends. Reading the germline V gene gives CDR1 MNHEY and CDR2 SVGAGI. The CDR3 has 15 amino acids, counting the end cysteine and phenylalanine. Only CDR3 DNA remains: 45 bases, in frame from the first base. General conclusions and limits of the study: Mucosal CD4 and CD8 T cells were sorted and sequenced only in a subgroup of patients, the size of which was not stated. Endoscopic recurrence was found to be associated with higher high-frequency clone percentages at surgery, and recurrence was observed in all patients with clonality above 26.8% (18/57). The timing of postoperative endoscopy varied within the first year after surgery, and the median delay was nearly 7 months. More high-frequency clones were carried by sorted CD8 T cells than by CD4 T cells, suggesting that mucosal expansions were mainly CD8. A significantly higher proportion of clonal expansions was observed in active smokers at surgery than in non-smokers (approximately 26% vs 17%, p=0.02).

Interpreted using the paper, the time point label stands for: neoterminal ileum biopsy at postoperative endoscopy, about 6 months after surgery. To be eligible, patients had to be adults with ileal or ileocolonic Crohn's disease and an indication for ileocolonic resection. Before DNA extraction, whole ileal mucosal biopsies were kept frozen at -80 degrees C. A TRizol-based method was used to extract genomic DNA from the frozen whole biopsies, and the DNA was quantified with a NanoDrop 2000 spectrophotometer. The count of this clone is one. Its antigen is not yet known. No base-level quality is on record; no much larger clone is a single base apart. For commercial TCRB immunosequencing, 450 to 550 nanograms of biopsy DNA were submitted for each sample. A two-step, amplification bias-controlled multiplex PCR was used by Adaptive Biotechnology to amplify CDR3 regions from genomic DNA. In the first PCR, primers covered every V and J gene segment, and in the second PCR, barcodes and Illumina adapters were added. CDR3 libraries were sequenced using an Illumina instrument. The study's processing was this. Analysis combined the vendor-provided pipelines with custom analysis of raw data in R/Bioconductor under R version 3.3.0. Clonality, ranging from 0 to 1, was calculated as the inverse of the normalised Shannon entropy of all productive clones. High-frequency clones were defined as the share of the repertoire occupied by the top 100 clones, with only clones passing a 95% confidence test being retained. Repertoire diversity was measured with the Simpson index, and overlap between samples was measured with the Morisita-Horn index. The table was pulled from immuneACCESS by TCRdb, which kept in-frame rearrangements only. Such tables lose some clones; where checked, under half of the loss comes from unresolved V genes, and the rest has no known cause. V and J calls and clone size are copied from that table; D and trimming were computed from the DNA. Counted in this sample were about 62,000 clones; 85% to 90% of them appeared once. In total, the top ten clones hold about 2% of the sample.

The sequencing sample was made of ileal tissue. The chain was built from TRBV6-5 and TRBJ1-6; the D gene is perhaps TRBD1, from 5 matching bases. This receptor was obtained from an adult with Crohn's disease. The CDR3 here reads CASNTGTGAYSPLHF. DNA sequence: TGTGCCAGCAATACCGGGACGGGAGCTTATTCACCCCTCCACTTT.